Below are 15 T cell receptor beta chains sequenced from a single sample in a study of cytomegalovirus exposure and HLA in healthy donors. PCR used 60 Vbeta primers and 13 Jbeta primers. Assay: immunoSEQ multiplex PCR; the TCRdb copy retains only in-frame clones and omits some. The table lists 180,000 or so clones, approximately 84% of them singletons. Specimen: PBMCs. The receptors were sampled from a female donor in good health and CMV-seronegative.

The rearrangement joins TRBV28 to TRBJ1-2, with 7 bases aligning to TRBD1. The germline V gene encodes CDR1 MDHEN and CDR2 SYDVKM. This CDR3 comprises 13 residues. J gave up 4 bases and V 6 bases, and 5 bases lay outside the gene matches. CDR3 residues: CASRAGTVYGYTF. The CDR3 nucleotides read TGTGCCAGCAGGGCCGGGACAGTCTATGGCTACACCTTC.

This chain links TRBV9 with TRBJ2-1; TRBD2 agrees at 12 bases. The CDR3 totals 15 residues. The germline V gene has CDR1 SGDLS and CDR2 YYNGEE. Losses at the gene ends were 4 bases for V and 8 bases for J; bases not matched to a gene: 7. This chain's CDR3 is CASSSLAGGHHEQFF. The CDR3 coding sequence is TGTGCCAGCAGCTCTCTAGCGGGGGGGCACCATGAGCAGTTCTTC. Full variable domain (outside the CDR3, taken from reference TRBV9 and TRBJ2-1): DSGVTQTPKHLITATGQRVTLRCSPRSGDLSVYWYQQSLDQGLQFLIQYYNGEERAKGNILERFSAQQFPDLHSELNLSSLELGDSALYFCASSSLAGGHHEQFFGPGTRLTVL.

A few counts support this clone. The gene calls are TRBV6-6 and TRBJ1-2; the match to TRBD1 covers 7 bases. After removal of 2 bases from V and 7 bases from J, the junction contained 4 bases not matched to a gene. Germline V gene sequence: CDR1 MNHNY, CDR2 SVGAGI (reference sequence). This CDR3 spans 13 amino acids. The CDR3: CASSYKGAIGYTF. The CDR3 coding sequence is TGTGCCAGCAGTTACAAGGGGGCGATTGGCTACACCTTC.

This sequence joins TRBV7-9 and TRBJ2-7; TRBD1 aligns across 7 bases. CDR3 length: 15 residues. The germline CDR1 and CDR2 sequences are SEHNR and FQNEAQ (reference sequence). J lost 5 bases, V lost 4 bases, and 11 bases had no gene match. CDR3 region: CASSSWTGPSDEQYF. The DNA for the CDR3 is TGTGCCAGCAGCTCCTGGACAGGCCCGAGCGACGAGCAGTACTTC.

V gene TRBV18 combines with J gene TRBJ2-7; a weak D match, TRBD2 (5 bases). This CDR3 has 15 residues. CDR1 KGHSH and CDR2 LQKENI come from the germline V gene. The V end lost 0 bases, the J end lost 3 bases, and 12 bases lay between the germline ends. The CDR3 sequence is CASSPPTGFGYEQYF. The CDR3 DNA sequence: TGTGCCAGCTCACCACCGACGGGGTTTGGCTACGAGCAGTACTTC.

The chain joins TRBV6-4 to TRBJ2-7; 8 nucleotides match TRBD2. Germline-derived CDR1 and CDR2 are MRHNA and SNTAGT. V dropped 11 bases and J dropped 5; count of bases not matched to a gene: 17. This CDR3 has 15 amino acids. The CDR3 DNA follows: TGTGCCCACGAACGACGGGAGGGCCTCAGACACGAGCAGTACTTC. Amino acids: CAHERREGLRHEQYF.

The V gene is TRBV5-1, the J gene TRBJ1-1; TRBD1 is a possible D gene (6 bases). Germline V gives CDR1 SGHRS, CDR2 YFSETQ. V dropped 4 bases and J dropped 10 bases, with 20 bases sitting between them. The CDR3 length is 14 residues. CDR3 amino acids: CASSTGDNRQLAFF. The CDR3, as DNA: TGCGCCAGCAGCACCGGGGACAATAGGCAGTTAGCTTTCTTT. Together with reference TRBV5-1 and TRBJ1-1, the CDR3 gives the full variable domain: KAGVTQTPRYLIKTRGQQVTLSCSPISGHRSVSWYQQTPGQGLQFLFEYFSETQRNKGNFPGRFSGRQFSNSRSEMNVSTLELGDSALYLCASSTGDNRQLAFFGQGTRLTVV.

The rearrangement uses TRBV5-1 and TRBJ2-3, with TRBD2 identical over 12 bases. CDR3 length: 14 residues. V was pared by 3 bases and J by 6 bases, with 2 bases of the junction left unmatched. Germline V gene sequence: CDR1 SGHRS, CDR2 YFSETQ. The CDR3: CASSSTSGSDTQYF. The CDR3 region has the DNA TGCGCCAGCAGCTCGACTAGCGGGAGTGATACGCAGTATTTT.

This clone was found once. The V and J genes are TRBV6-5 and TRBJ2-3; 11 nucleotides agree with TRBD2. Germline CDR1 reads MNHEY; CDR2 reads SVGAGI. V trimming: 2 bases; J trimming: 6 bases; junction bases outside the gene matches: 7. This CDR3 comprises 16 residues. CDR3 sequence reads: CASSYVAGGPGDTQYF. CDR3 sequence (DNA): TGTGCCAGCAGTTACGTAGCGGGAGGGCCCGGGGATACGCAGTATTTT.

The chain uses TRBV7-6 and TRBJ2-7, with TRBD2 as a possible D gene (5 bases). The CDR3 sequence is 17 residues long. Trimming removed 1 base at V and 5 bases at J, with 21 bases between. From germline, CDR1 is SGHVS and CDR2 FNYEAQ. The CDR3 DNA reads TGTGCCAGCAGCTTAGGTGTGGTCGGGGAATCGTTGAACGAGCAGTACTTC. Translating it yields CASSLGVVGESLNEQYF. The entire variable domain, with the rest obtained from reference TRBV7-6 and TRBJ2-7, is as follows: GAGVSQSPRYKVTKRGQDVALRCDPISGHVSLYWYRQALGQGPEFLTYFNYEAQQDKSGLPNDRFSAERPEGSISTLTIQRTEQRDSAMYRCASSLGVVGESLNEQYFGPGTRLTVT.

Concerning this clone itself: The same CDR3 also results from other DNA sequences found in this sample. The chain carries TRBV5-1 and TRBJ2-5; 14 bases line up with TRBD2. Germline V gives CDR1 SGHRS, CDR2 YFSETQ. After removal of 0 bases from V and 5 bases from J, the junction contained 0 bases not matched to a gene. The CDR3 length is 15 residues. The CDR3 sequence: CASSLGLAGGETQYF. The DNA for the CDR3 is TGCGCCAGCAGCTTGGGACTAGCGGGGGGGGAGACCCAGTACTTC.

V usage is TRBV7-8 and J usage is TRBJ2-7, with 8 bases aligning to TRBD2. The germline V gene has CDR1 SGHVS and CDR2 FQNEAQ. After removal of 5 bases from V and 6 bases from J, the junction contained 12 bases not matched to a gene. This CDR3 is 15 amino acids long. CDR3 sequence: CASSGGASGYLEQYF. CDR3 nucleotide sequence: TGTGCCAGCAGCGGAGGGGCTAGCGGGTATCTCGAGCAGTACTTC.

This rearrangement joins TRBV7-2 to TRBJ2-1; 11 nucleotides line up with TRBD2. V trimming: 6 bases; J trimming: 6 bases; junction bases outside the gene matches: 4. This CDR3 has 14 residues. Germline V gives CDR1 SGHTA, CDR2 FQGNSA. The CDR3, as DNA: TGTGCCAGCAGGAGGCTAGCGGGAGGCAATGAGCAGTTCTTC. Translation gives CASRRLAGGNEQFF.

The V call is TRBV7-2, the J call TRBJ2-1; 10 nucleotides line up with TRBD2. The CDR3 length is 16 residues. V lost 5 bases to trimming and J lost 5 bases; unmatched junction nucleotides: 9. Germline CDR1 reads SGHTA; CDR2 reads FQGNSA. CDR3 sequence reads: CASSVPGLASNNEQFF. CDR3 DNA: TGTGCCAGCAGCGTACCGGGACTAGCGTCAAACAATGAGCAGTTCTTC.

This rearrangement joins TRBV9 to TRBJ1-2; D is possibly TRBD1 (6 bases). CDR3 length: 16 amino acids. Trimming left V 0 bases short and J 7 bases short, with 19 bases between. CDR1 is SGDLS and CDR2 is YYNGEE in the germline V gene. The CDR3 nucleotides are TGTGCCAGCAGCGTAGATGTCTTGCGGGGGGGGGCTGGCTACACCTTC. This gives the protein CASSVDVLRGGAGYTF.